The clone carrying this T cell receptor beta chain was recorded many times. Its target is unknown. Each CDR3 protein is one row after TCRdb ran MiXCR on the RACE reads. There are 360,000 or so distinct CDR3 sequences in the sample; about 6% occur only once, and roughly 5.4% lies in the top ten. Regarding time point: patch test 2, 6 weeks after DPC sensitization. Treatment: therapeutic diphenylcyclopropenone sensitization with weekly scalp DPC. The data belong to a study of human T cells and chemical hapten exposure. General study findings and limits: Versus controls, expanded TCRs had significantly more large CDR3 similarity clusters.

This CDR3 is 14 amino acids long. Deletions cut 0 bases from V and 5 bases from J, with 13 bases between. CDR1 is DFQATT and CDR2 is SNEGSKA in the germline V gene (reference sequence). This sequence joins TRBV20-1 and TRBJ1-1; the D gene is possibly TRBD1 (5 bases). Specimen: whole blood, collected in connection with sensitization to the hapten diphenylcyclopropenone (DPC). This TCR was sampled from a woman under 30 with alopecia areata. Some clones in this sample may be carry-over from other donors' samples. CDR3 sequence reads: CSARDWQGPTEAFF. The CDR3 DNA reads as TGCAGTGCTAGAGATTGGCAGGGTCCTACTGAAGCTTTCTTT.